The entry below describes one T cell receptor (beta chain). The CDR3 has 16 amino acids. Germline V CDR1 and CDR2: MNHNY, SVGAGI (reference sequence). V lost 7 bases and J lost 6, with 21 bases in between. The sample is drawn from a study of shared clonotypes between healthy human individuals. Generated by immunoSEQ multiplex PCR, the TCRdb table keeps only in-frame clones and is missing some. The sample consists of millions of clones, about 95% of them appearing once. This clonotype was sampled from a man aged 18 to 29 in good health. V usage is TRBV6-6 and J usage is TRBJ1-4, with D possibly being TRBD1 (5 bases). The sequenced material came from naive CD4+ T cells sorted from blood. Subset noted: CD45RA+ positively selected. The CDR3 reads CASTTGNRGRDEKLFF. The CDR3 nucleotides are TGTGCCAGCACCACCGGGAATCGGGGCAGGGATGAAAAACTGTTTTTT.